These T cell receptor beta chains were read from a single sample in a study of blood T cell repertoires in COVID-19. Profiling relied on immunoSEQ multiplex PCR, and the TCRdb table lists in-frame clones only, not all of them. The sample has about 360,000 clones, 86% seen once. Source material: peripheral blood. Receptors originate from a woman aged 55-70 years with COVID-19, enrolled during active disease. The CDR3 runs from the conserved cysteine through the conserved F or W. D genes are given only for firm matches. Expanded clones get a size class; other rows say once, few or many, or leave the size out.

TRBJ2-3,TRBV5-4,NA,NA,CASLSRGGTDTQYF,TGTGCCAGCCTTAGCAGGGGGGGCACAGATACGCAGTATTTT
TRBJ1-5,TRBV7-8,TRBD1,NA,CASSTRTGMNQPQHF,TGTGCCAGCAGCACACGGACAGGGATGAATCAGCCCCAGCATTTT
TRBJ2-7,TRBV2,NA,NA,CASIRDTHSYEQYF,TGTGCCAGCATCCGGGACACCCATTCCTACGAGCAGTACTTC
TRBJ1-1,TRBV4-1,NA,NA,CASSQDLPMNTEAFF,TGCGCCAGCAGCCAAGATCTCCCTATGAACACTGAAGCTTTCTTT
TRBJ2-7,TRBV19,NA,NA,CASSTLLQIAYEQYF,TGTGCCAGTAGTACCTTGTTGCAGATCGCCTACGAGCAGTACTTC
TRBJ1-2,TRBV5-1,TRBD1,NA,CASNRQGDRGYTF,TGCGCCAGCAACCGACAGGGGGATCGTGGCTACACCTTC
TRBJ2-5,TRBV18,NA,NA,CASSLTRQTQETQYF,TGTGCCAGCTCACTAACCCGACAGACCCAAGAGACCCAGTACTTC
TRBJ1-4,TRBV10-3,TRBD1,NA,CAIRRDREGEKLFF,TGTGCCATCAGACGGGACAGGGAAGGAGAAAAACTGTTTTTT
TRBJ1-2,TRBV7-8,NA,NA,CASSLKGNYGYTF,TGTGCCAGCAGCTTAAAGGGGAACTATGGCTACACCTTC
TRBJ1-1,TRBV12-3/TRBV12-4,NA,NA,CASSTQGGTEAFF,TGTGCCAGCAGTACGCAGGGCGGCACTGAAGCTTTCTTT
TRBJ1-2,TRBV7-2,TRBD1,NA,CASSLAGQGYGYTF,TGTGCCAGCAGCTTAGCCGGACAGGGCTATGGCTACACCTTC
TRBJ2-5,TRBV5-1,NA,NA,CASSPEGGPQETQYF,TGCGCCAGCAGCCCGGAGGGGGGGCCACAAGAGACCCAGTACTTC
TRBJ1-1,TRBV7-9,NA,NA,CASSLRGGRTEAFF,TGTGCCAGCAGCTTACGAGGGGGTAGGACTGAAGCTTTCTTT
TRBJ2-2,TRBV7-3,TRBD1,NA,CASSLIAGGMANTGELFF,TGTGCCAGCAGCTTAATTGCAGGGGGAATGGCGAACACCGGGGAGCTGTTTTTT
TRBJ2-7,TRBV19,TRBD2,NA,CASSMASGGREQYF,TGTGCCAGTAGTATGGCTAGCGGGGGGCGCGAGCAGTACTTC
TRBJ2-5,TRBV30,TRBD2,NA,CAWRVIAGGFETQYF,TGTGCCTGGAGGGTGATAGCGGGGGGTTTCGAGACCCAGTACTTC
TRBJ2-1,TRBV7-9,TRBD2,NA,CASSIRASGGVANEQFF,TGTGCCAGCAGCATTAGGGCTAGCGGGGGGGTGGCAAATGAGCAGTTCTTC
TRBJ2-5,TRBV9,TRBD2,NA,CASSVAGGGETQYF,TGTGCCAGCAGCGTAGCGGGGGGAGGAGAGACCCAGTACTTC
TRBJ2-3,TRBV7-8,NA,NA,CASSLVRADTQYF,TGTGCCAGCAGCTTAGTGAGGGCAGATACGCAGTATTTT
TRBJ1-1,TRBV5-1,NA,once,CASSLWGGGTEAFF,TGCGCCAGCAGCTTGTGGGGGGGCGGCACTGAAGCTTTCTTT
TRBJ1-2,TRBV6-4,TRBD1,once,CASSENRGGGYTF,TGTGCCAGCAGTGAAAACAGGGGGGGTGGCTACACCTTC
TRBJ1-2,TRBV7-9,NA,NA,CASTTENYGYTF,TGTGCCAGCACGACAGAGAACTATGGCTACACCTTC
TRBJ1-1,TRBV5-1,TRBD1,once,CASSYQTGQWNTEAFF,TGCGCCAGCAGTTACCAGACAGGGCAATGGAACACTGAAGCTTTCTTT
TRBJ1-5,TRBV19,NA,NA,CASSIDPAGGQPQHF,TGTGCCAGTAGTATAGATCCGGCGGGAGGTCAGCCCCAGCATTTT
TRBJ2-7,TRBV3-1/TRBV3-2,TRBD1,NA,CASSLRQGGGYEQYF,TGTGCCAGCAGCCTCCGACAGGGGGGAGGCTACGAGCAGTACTTC
TRBJ1-2,TRBV30,NA,NA,CAWTQDDSYGYTF,TGTGCCTGGACCCAAGATGACAGCTATGGCTACACCTTC
TRBJ2-7,TRBV15,NA,NA,CATSRDPRRGYEQYF,TGTGCCACCAGCAGAGATCCCCGTAGGGGCTACGAGCAGTACTTC
TRBJ2-5,TRBV5-4,NA,once,CASSAQSEETQYF,TGTGCCAGCAGCGCACAGTCCGAGGAGACCCAGTACTTC
TRBJ2-5,TRBV6-2/TRBV6-3,TRBD2,NA,CASSYSSGGGSQETQYF,TGTGCCAGCAGTTACTCGAGCGGCGGGGGGTCCCAAGAGACCCAGTACTTC
TRBJ1-1,TRBV6-4,NA,once,CASSAGDNTEAFF,TGTGCCAGCAGTGCGGGGGATAACACTGAAGCTTTCTTT
TRBJ2-7,TRBV4-1,NA,once,CASSLGRGSGYEQYF,TGCGCCAGCAGCCTGGGCCGGGGTAGCGGATACGAGCAGTACTTC
TRBJ2-2,TRBV7-9,NA,NA,CASSPEVGGAGTGELFF,TGTGCCAGCAGCCCCGAGGTGGGGGGAGCTGGGACCGGGGAGCTGTTTTTT
TRBJ1-5,TRBV28,TRBD1,NA,CASSDDRGLSNQPQHF,TGTGCCAGCAGCGACGACAGGGGGCTTAGCAATCAGCCCCAGCATTTT
TRBJ2-1,TRBV19,NA,NA,CASSPDGGLRYNEQFF,TGTGCCAGTAGTCCCGACGGGGGGCTAAGATACAATGAGCAGTTCTTC
TRBJ1-1,TRBV5-6,NA,NA,CASSLTGYTEAFF,TGTGCCAGCAGCTTGACGGGGTACACTGAAGCTTTCTTT
TRBJ1-1,TRBV5-5,TRBD1,NA,CASSRPDRGPEAFF,TGTGCCAGCAGCCGGCCGGACAGGGGCCCTGAAGCTTTCTTT